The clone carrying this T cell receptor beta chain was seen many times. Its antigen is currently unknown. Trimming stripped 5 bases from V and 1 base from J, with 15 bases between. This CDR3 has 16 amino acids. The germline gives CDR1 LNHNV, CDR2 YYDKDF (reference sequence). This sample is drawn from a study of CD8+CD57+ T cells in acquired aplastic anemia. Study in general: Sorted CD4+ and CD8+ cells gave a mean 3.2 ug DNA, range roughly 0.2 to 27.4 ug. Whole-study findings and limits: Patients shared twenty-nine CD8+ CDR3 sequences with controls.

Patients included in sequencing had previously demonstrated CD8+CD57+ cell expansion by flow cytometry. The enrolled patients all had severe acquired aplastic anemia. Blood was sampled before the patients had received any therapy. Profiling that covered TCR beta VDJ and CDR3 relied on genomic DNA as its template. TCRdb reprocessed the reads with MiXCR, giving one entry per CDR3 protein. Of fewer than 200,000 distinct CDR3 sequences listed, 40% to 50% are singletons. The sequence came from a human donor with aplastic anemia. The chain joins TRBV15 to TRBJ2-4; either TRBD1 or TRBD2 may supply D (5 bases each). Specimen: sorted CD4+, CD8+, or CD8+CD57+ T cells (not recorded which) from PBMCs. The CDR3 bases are TGTGCCACCAGCGATCATAAGGGACCCGCCAAAAACATTCAGTACTTC. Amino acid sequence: CATSDHKGPAKNIQYF.